The source of this TCR beta chain is a study of T cell clonality in common variable immunodeficiency. CDR3 size: 16 residues. The V and J ends lost 6 bases and 5 bases respectively, with 17 bases between them. Germline V gene data show CDR1 as SNHLY and CDR2 as FYNNEI. Overall study findings and caveats: In common variable immunodeficiency, TCR beta chains reportedly carried fewer deletions and N-nucleotide insertions.

This clone has only a few counts. No antigen is known for it. The CDR3 goes on 3 residues after the read ends, and that part is filled in from the germline J gene. Using immunoSEQ multiplex PCR, the repertoire was profiled, and TCRdb retains in-frame clones only, with some absent. Recorded here are 25,000 to 30,000 clones, none singletons. Source material: peripheral blood mononuclear cells. The TCR originated in a human donor with common variable immunodeficiency. This chain links TRBV2 with TRBJ1-6; possibly TRBD1 for D (5 bases). The CDR3 here is CASSRTRTFNNSPLHF. CDR3 bases read: TGTGCCAGCAGCCGAACCAGGACATTTAATAATTCACCC.